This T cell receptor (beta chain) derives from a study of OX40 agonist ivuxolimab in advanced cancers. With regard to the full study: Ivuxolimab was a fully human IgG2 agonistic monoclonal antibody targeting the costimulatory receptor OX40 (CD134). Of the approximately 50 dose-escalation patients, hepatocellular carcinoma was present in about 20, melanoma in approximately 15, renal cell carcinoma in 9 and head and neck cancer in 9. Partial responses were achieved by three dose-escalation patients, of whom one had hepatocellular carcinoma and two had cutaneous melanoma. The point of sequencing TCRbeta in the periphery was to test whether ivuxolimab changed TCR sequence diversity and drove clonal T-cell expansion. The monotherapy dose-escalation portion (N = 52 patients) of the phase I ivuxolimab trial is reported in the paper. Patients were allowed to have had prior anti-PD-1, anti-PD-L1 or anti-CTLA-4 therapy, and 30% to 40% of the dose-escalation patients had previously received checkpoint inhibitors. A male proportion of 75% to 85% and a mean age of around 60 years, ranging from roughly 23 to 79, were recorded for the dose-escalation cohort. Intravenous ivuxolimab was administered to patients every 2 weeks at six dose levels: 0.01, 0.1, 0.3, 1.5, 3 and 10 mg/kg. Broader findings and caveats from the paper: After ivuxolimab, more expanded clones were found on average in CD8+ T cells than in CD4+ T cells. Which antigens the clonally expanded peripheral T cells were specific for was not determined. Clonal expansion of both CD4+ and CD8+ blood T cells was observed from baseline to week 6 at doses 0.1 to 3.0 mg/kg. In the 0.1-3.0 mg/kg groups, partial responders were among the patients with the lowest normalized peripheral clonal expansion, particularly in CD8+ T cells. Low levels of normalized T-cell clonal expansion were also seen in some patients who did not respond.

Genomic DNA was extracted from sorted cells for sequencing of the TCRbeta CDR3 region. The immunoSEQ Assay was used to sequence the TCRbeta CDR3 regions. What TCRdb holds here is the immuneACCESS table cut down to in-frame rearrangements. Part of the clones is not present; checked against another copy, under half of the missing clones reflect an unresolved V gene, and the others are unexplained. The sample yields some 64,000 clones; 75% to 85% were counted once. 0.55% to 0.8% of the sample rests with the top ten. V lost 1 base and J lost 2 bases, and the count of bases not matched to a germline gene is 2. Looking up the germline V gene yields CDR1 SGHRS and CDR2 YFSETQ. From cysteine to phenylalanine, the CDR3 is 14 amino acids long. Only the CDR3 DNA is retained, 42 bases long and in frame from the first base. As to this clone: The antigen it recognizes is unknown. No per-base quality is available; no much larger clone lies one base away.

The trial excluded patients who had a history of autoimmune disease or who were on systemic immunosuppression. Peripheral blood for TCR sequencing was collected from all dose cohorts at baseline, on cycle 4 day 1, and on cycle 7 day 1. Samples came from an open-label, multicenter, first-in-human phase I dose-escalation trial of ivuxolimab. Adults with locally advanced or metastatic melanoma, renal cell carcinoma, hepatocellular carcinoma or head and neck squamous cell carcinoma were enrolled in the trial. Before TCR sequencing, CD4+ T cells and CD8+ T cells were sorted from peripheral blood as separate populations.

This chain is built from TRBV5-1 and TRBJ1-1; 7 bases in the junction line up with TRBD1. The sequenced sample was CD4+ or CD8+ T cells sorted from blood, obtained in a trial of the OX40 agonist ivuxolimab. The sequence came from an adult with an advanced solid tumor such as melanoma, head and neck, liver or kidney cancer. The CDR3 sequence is CASSLNRGNTEAFF. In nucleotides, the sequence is TGCGCCAGCAGCTTGAACAGGGGTAACACTGAAGCTTTCTTT.